This TCR beta chain is drawn from a study of CD8 T cells in Susac syndrome. Random hexamers primed reverse transcription of roughly 0.5 to 1 ug RNA. Coverage of TCR beta CDR3 amplification by immunoSEQ multiplex PCR extended to 54 Vbeta and 13 Jbeta. Each CDR3 protein gets one entry after TCRdb re-called the immunoSEQ multiplex PCR reads with MiXCR. The sample lists some 400,000 distinct CDR3 sequences, approximately 85% seen once, with under 0.15% in the top ten. The authors carried out high-throughput sequencing of TCR beta. They applied it to CD8+ and CD4+ T cells obtained from blood. Germline loops: CDR1 MGHDK, CDR2 SYGVNS. J was trimmed by 0 bases and V by 5 bases; bases with no gene match: 7. This CDR3 contains 16 residues.

The specimen sequenced was CD8+ T cells from PBMCs. The J gene is TRBJ2-1, the V gene TRBV25-1, with TRBD2 matching 7 bases. The clonotype originates from a human donor with multiple sclerosis. The DNA for the CDR3 is TGTGCCAGCAGTATGGTAGGCGGGAGCTCCTACAATGAGCAGTTCTTC. This sequence encodes CASSMVGGSSYNEQFF.